The rows below give T cell receptor beta chains drawn from one sample of a study of cytomegalovirus exposure and HLA in healthy donors. The repertoire was sequenced with immunoSEQ multiplex PCR; TCRdb's copy has only in-frame clones and lacks some. The sample has under 200,000 clones; 75% to 85% are singletons. Sequenced material: PBMCs. These receptors came from a male donor in good health and CMV-seropositive. The CDR3 runs from the conserved cysteine through the conserved F or W. The order of the fields is D gene, clone size, V gene, J gene, CDR3 length, CDR3 DNA, CDR3 protein. A D gene is named only where the DNA matches it firmly. Size values are once, few and many counts, or a class for expanded clones, and some rows have none.

TRBD1	-	TRBV28	TRBJ1-2	16	TGTGCCAGCAGTTCCAGAAGGGACAGGGAAAACTATGGCTACACCTTC	CASSSRRDRENYGYTF
TRBD1	-	TRBV27	TRBJ1-6	14	TGTGCCAGCAGTATGGACAGGGGGTATTCACCCCTCCACTTT	CASSMDRGYSPLHF
TRBD1	-	TRBV7-9	TRBJ1-1	15	TGTGCCAGCAGCGTGAGACAGGGGGCTCTTAAAGAAGCTTTCTTT	CASSVRQGALKEAFF
-	-	TRBV5-4	TRBJ2-7	13	TGTGCCAGCAGCTTGAACAGGGCCTACGAGCAGTACTTC	CASSLNRAYEQYF
TRBD1	-	TRBV5-4	TRBJ1-3	14	TGTGCCAGCAGTTTGGGACAGGGGGGAAACACCATATATTTT	CASSLGQGGNTIYF
-	-	TRBV30	TRBJ2-1	12	TGTGCCTGGATTGGGCTACGGAATGAGCAGTTCTTC	CAWIGLRNEQFF
TRBD1	few	TRBV5-1	TRBJ1-1	15	TGCGCCAGTACCTTTTTGGGGACAGGGGAGACTGAAGCTTTCTTT	CASTFLGTGETEAFF
TRBD1	-	TRBV30	TRBJ1-1	14	TGTGCCTGGAACCGGGACAGGGGGCCGGGTGAAGCTTTCTTT	CAWNRDRGPGEAFF
-	-	TRBV2	TRBJ1-2	12	TGTGCCAGCCACAGAGATCTGGGTGGCTACACCTTC	CASHRDLGGYTF
-	-	TRBV18	TRBJ1-1	14	TGTGCCAGCTCGCCCCAGGGTCGGAACACTGAAGCTTTCTTT	CASSPQGRNTEAFF
-	-	TRBV7-9	TRBJ1-4	13	TGTGCCAGCAGCCCTTTAGCGGATGAAAAACTGTTTTTT	CASSPLADEKLFF
TRBD2	few	TRBV4-1	TRBJ2-7	15	TGCGCCAGCAGCCAAGAGCTAGCGGGAACCTACGAGCAGTACTTC	CASSQELAGTYEQYF
-	-	TRBV27	TRBJ1-6	16	TGTGCCAGCAGTTTAGCTCATCCAGGGTGGAATTCACCCCTCCACTTT	CASSLAHPGWNSPLHF
-	-	TRBV6-6	TRBJ1-2	14	TGTGCCAGCAGTTACGCCTCAGGGGCCTATGGCTACACCTTC	CASSYASGAYGYTF
TRBD2	-	TRBV6-6	TRBJ2-1	14	TGTGCCAGCAGTTTCGGGACTAGCGGGAATGAGCAGTTCTTC	CASSFGTSGNEQFF
-	-	TRBV7-9	TRBJ1-1	16	TGTGCCAGCAGCTTGGGGGGTGGGCCGGTTCACACTGAAGCTTTCTTT	CASSLGGGPVHTEAFF
TRBD2	-	TRBV6-6	TRBJ2-5	16	TGTGCCAGCAGACCGACTAGCGGGGGGCCGGGAGAGACCCAGTACTTC	CASRPTSGGPGETQYF
-	-	TRBV4-1	TRBJ1-5	14	TGCGCCAGCAGCCATTGGCAGGTCAATCAGCCCCAGCATTTT	CASSHWQVNQPQHF
-	-	TRBV7-9	TRBJ1-2	15	TGTGCCAGCAGCCCGTATATGGTCTCCCTCACAGGCTACACCTTC	CASSPYMVSLTGYTF
-	-	TRBV2	TRBJ1-2	13	TGTGCCAGCAGTGATGGCAGGGCCTATGGCTACACCTTC	CASSDGRAYGYTF
-	few	TRBV19	TRBJ2-4	18	TGTGCCAGTAGTATAGTTTCGGTAGGAAGGGGGGCCAAAAACATTCAGTACTTC	CASSIVSVGRGAKNIQYF
-	-	TRBV5-4	TRBJ1-3	15	TGTGCCAGCAGCTTTATTGGGGGCGCTGGAAACACCATATATTTT	CASSFIGGAGNTIYF
TRBD1	-	TRBV4-1	TRBJ1-5	17	TGCGCCAGCAGCCATCGGATGGACAGGGGGCTTGGTCAGCCCCAGCATTTT	CASSHRMDRGLGQPQHF
-	-	TRBV7-6	TRBJ2-7	14	TGTGCCAGCAGCCCCGGCGGTCGTTCCTACGAGCAGTACTTC	CASSPGGRSYEQYF
-	-	TRBV5-5	TRBJ1-5	16	TGTGCCAGCAGCCGGGGCGGCAGGGGAAGCAATCAGCCCCAGCATTTT	CASSRGGRGSNQPQHF
-	-	TRBV27	TRBJ1-3	15	TGTGCCAGCAGTGCCTTTACAGGCCCCGGGAACACCATATATTTT	CASSAFTGPGNTIYF
-	-	TRBV6-1	TRBJ1-2	14	TGTGCCAGCAGTTTCCACAGGAATACCTATGGCTACACCTTC	CASSFHRNTYGYTF
-	-	TRBV6-1	TRBJ1-1	13	TGTGCCAGCAGTGAAGCGGGGGGAACTGAAGCTTTCTTT	CASSEAGGTEAFF
TRBD1	few	TRBV25-1	TRBJ1-2	16	TGTGCCAGCAGTGAATATTACCGGGACAGGGGGGATGGCTACACCTTC	CASSEYYRDRGDGYTF
TRBD1	-	TRBV5-1	TRBJ2-3	15	TGCGCCAGCAGCTTGCGTTCGGGACAGGGTGGTACGCAGTATTTT	CASSLRSGQGGTQYF
-	-	TRBV7-9	TRBJ2-5	13	TGTGCCAGCAGCTGGGGAGGGGGAGAGACCCAGTACTTC	CASSWGGGETQYF
TRBD1	-	TRBV19	TRBJ2-5	15	TGTGCCAGTAGTCCGGGACAGGGGAGGCAAGAGACCCAGTACTTC	CASSPGQGRQETQYF
TRBD1	-	TRBV6-1	TRBJ1-5	16	TGTGCCAGCAGTGAAAGGACAGGGCTGAGGGATCAGCCCCAGCATTTT	CASSERTGLRDQPQHF
-	-	TRBV7-3	TRBJ1-6	13	TGTGCCAGCAGCTTGGGCCTCAGGTCACCCCTCCACTTT	CASSLGLRSPLHF
-	-	TRBV2	TRBJ2-7	14	TGTGCCAGCAGTGAAGCGCCAACAGCCTACGAGCAGTACTTC	CASSEAPTAYEQYF
-	-	TRBV5-1	TRBJ1-1	15	TGCGCCAGCAGACCGGGGTTTCAGGGGAAGTCTGAAGCTTTCTTT	CASRPGFQGKSEAFF
TRBD2	-	TRBV9	TRBJ2-5	13	TGTGCCAGCAGCGCTCGGGGGGTCGAGACCCAGTACTTC	CASSARGVETQYF
TRBD2	-	TRBV7-3	TRBJ2-1	17	TGTGCCAGCAGCTCGGGACTAGCGGGGGACTCCTACAATGAGCAGTTCTTC	CASSSGLAGDSYNEQFF
TRBD1	few	TRBV6-5	TRBJ1-4	14	TGTGCCAGCAGTCCGGGACAGGGTAAAGGAAAACTGTTTTTT	CASSPGQGKGKLFF
-	-	TRBV30	TRBJ2-7	13	TGTGCCTGGAAGGGGCAGTTGGCCTACGAGCAGTACTTC	CAWKGQLAYEQYF
TRBD1	-	TRBV5-4	TRBJ2-2	15	TGTGCCAGCAGCTTTCGGACAGGGGGCACCGGGGAGCTGTTTTTT	CASSFRTGGTGELFF
-	-	TRBV6-1	TRBJ1-5	15	TGTGCCAGCAGTGACGGAGTAAATAGCAATCAGCCCCAGCATTTT	CASSDGVNSNQPQHF
TRBD1	once	TRBV2	TRBJ1-1	14	TGTGCCAGCAGGGGACAGGGTTGGAACACTGAAGCTTTCTTT	CASRGQGWNTEAFF
-	once	TRBV7-9	TRBJ2-5	16	TGTGCCAGCAGCCCGCTAGCTGGCCCTCTCCCAGAGACCCAGTACTTC	CASSPLAGPLPETQYF
-	-	TRBV7-9	TRBJ1-4	13	TGTGCCAGCAGCTTAGACAGTAATGAAAAACTGTTTTTT	CASSLDSNEKLFF
-	-	TRBV30	TRBJ1-5	12	TGTGCCTGGAGTCTAAGCAATCAGCCCCAGCATTTT	CAWSLSNQPQHF
-	-	TRBV19	TRBJ1-1	14	TGTGCCAGTAGTAAGGGACAAACGAGCGCTGAAGCTTTCTTT	CASSKGQTSAEAFF
-	-	TRBV20-1	TRBJ2-2	11	TGCAGTGATTGTCGGACCGGGGAGCTGTTTTTT	CSDCRTGELFF
TRBD2	-	TRBV25-1	TRBJ2-3	15	TGTGCCAGCAGCCTGGAGGGAGGGATGGGAGATACGCAGTATTTT	CASSLEGGMGDTQYF
-	few	TRBV5-5	TRBJ1-6	13	TGTGCCAGCAGCTACGGGGATAATTCACCCCTCCACTTT	CASSYGDNSPLHF
-	-	TRBV9	TRBJ2-7	15	TGTGCCAGCAGCGAAGGCTCTACAGGCGATTACGAGCAGTACTTC	CASSEGSTGDYEQYF
-	-	TRBV6-1	TRBJ2-5	13	TGTGCCAGCAGATGGCAGGGAGGAGAGACCCAGTACTTC	CASRWQGGETQYF
-	-	TRBV27	TRBJ1-6	13	TGTGCCAGCAGTCTATACAAAAATTCCCCCCTCCACTTT	CASSLYKNSPLHF
-	-	TRBV6-5	TRBJ2-2	13	TGTGCCAGCAGTCTTACAGGGATCGGGGAGCTGTTTTTT	CASSLTGIGELFF
-	-	TRBV30	TRBJ1-1	19	TGTGCCTGGAGTTTATGGGCAGGCGGAGGTCGGGGTTTTAACACTGAAGCTTTCTTT	CAWSLWAGGGRGFNTEAFF
TRBD1	once	TRBV29-1	TRBJ2-7	16	TGCAGCGTGTACCTCTCCGGGACAGGGAGTTCCTACGAGCAGTACTTC	CSVYLSGTGSSYEQYF
-	-	TRBV5-4	TRBJ1-1	15	TGTGCCAGCAGCCGTAACAGGGTAGAGAACACTGAAGCTTTCTTT	CASSRNRVENTEAFF
TRBD2	-	TRBV30	TRBJ2-7	16	TGTGCCTGGAGCCTAGCGGGGGGCCTCCGCTCCTACGAGCAGTACTTC	CAWSLAGGLRSYEQYF
TRBD1	-	TRBV6-1	TRBJ1-4	16	TGTGCCAGCAGTGAAGCACAGGGGATGGGAAATGAAAAACTGTTTTTT	CASSEAQGMGNEKLFF